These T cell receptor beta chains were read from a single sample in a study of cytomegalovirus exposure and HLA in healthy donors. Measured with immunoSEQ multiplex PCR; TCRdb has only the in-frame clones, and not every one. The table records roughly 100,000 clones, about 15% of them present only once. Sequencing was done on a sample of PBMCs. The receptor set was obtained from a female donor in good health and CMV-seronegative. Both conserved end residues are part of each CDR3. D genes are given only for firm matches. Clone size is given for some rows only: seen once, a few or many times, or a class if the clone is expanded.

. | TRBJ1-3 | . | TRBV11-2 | CASSLDPGRANTIYF | TGTGCCAGCAGCTTAGATCCCGGCAGGGCAAACACCATATATTTT
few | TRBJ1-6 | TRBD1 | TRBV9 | CASRETGGSGSPLHF | TGTGCCAGCAGAGAGACAGGGGGCAGTGGCTCACCCCTCCACTTT
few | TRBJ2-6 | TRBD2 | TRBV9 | CASSDRGLMPGANVLTF | TGTGCCAGCAGCGACCGGGGACTAATGCCTGGGGCCAACGTCCTGACTTTC
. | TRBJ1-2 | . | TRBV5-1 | CASSIGQLANYGYTF | TGCGCCAGCAGCATAGGACAGCTAGCTAACTATGGCTACACCTTC
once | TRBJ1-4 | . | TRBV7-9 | CASSLTRDNEKLFF | TGTGCCAGCAGCTTGACACGAGATAATGAAAAACTGTTTTTT
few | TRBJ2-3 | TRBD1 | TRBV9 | CASSPRTGKGSDTQYF | TGTGCCAGCAGCCCTAGGACAGGGAAAGGGTCAGATACGCAGTATTTT
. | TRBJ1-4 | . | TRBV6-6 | CASSLTEEKLFF | TGTGCCAGCAGTCTGACAGAAGAAAAACTGTTTTTT
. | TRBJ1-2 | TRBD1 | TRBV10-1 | CASRRTGPYGYTF | TGCGCCAGCAGGAGGACAGGGCCCTATGGCTACACCTTC
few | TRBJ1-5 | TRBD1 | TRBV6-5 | CASSYIRGPGQPQHF | TGTGCCAGCAGTTACATAAGGGGGCCGGGGCAGCCCCAGCATTTT
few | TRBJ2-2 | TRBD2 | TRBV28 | CASRGLAGGRTGELFF | TGTGCCAGCAGGGGACTAGCGGGAGGGAGGACCGGGGAGCTGTTTTTT
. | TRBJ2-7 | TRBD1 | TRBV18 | CASSPPGQLSYEQYF | TGTGCCAGCTCACCACCGGGACAGCTCTCCTACGAGCAGTACTTC
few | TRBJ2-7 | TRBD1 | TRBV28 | CASSLSGTGGEQYF | TGTGCCAGCAGTTTATCCGGGACAGGGGGCGAGCAGTACTTC
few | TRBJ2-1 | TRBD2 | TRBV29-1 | CSVEGELAGYNEQFF | TGCAGCGTTGAAGGTGAGCTAGCGGGCTACAATGAGCAGTTCTTC
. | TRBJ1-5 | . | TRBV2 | CASSEQRTAGNQPQHF | TGTGCCAGCAGTGAACAGAGAACTGCGGGCAATCAGCCCCAGCATTTT
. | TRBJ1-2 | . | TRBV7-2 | CASSPIMTAIYGYTF | TGTGCCAGCAGCCCAATTATGACAGCCATCTATGGCTACACCTTC
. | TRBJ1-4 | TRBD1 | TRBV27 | CASSRRQGVIEKLFF | TGTGCCAGCAGTCGACGACAGGGGGTGATTGAAAAACTGTTTTTT
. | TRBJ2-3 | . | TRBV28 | CASSRLYRITSTDTQYF | TGTGCCAGCAGCAGACTCTACCGTATTACTAGCACAGATACGCAGTATTTT
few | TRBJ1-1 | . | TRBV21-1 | CASYRTGAPTAEAFF | TGTGCCAGCTACAGGACAGGGGCCCCTACCGCGGAAGCTTTCTTT
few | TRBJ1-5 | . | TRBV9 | CASSDGGSNQPQHF | TGTGCCAGCAGCGACGGGGGAAGCAATCAGCCCCAGCATTTT
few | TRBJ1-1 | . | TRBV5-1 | CASSLDQSGEAFF | TGCGCCAGCAGCTTGGATCAGTCGGGGGAAGCTTTCTTT
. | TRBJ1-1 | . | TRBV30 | CAWSGEYTEAFF | TGTGCCTGGAGCGGAGAGTACACTGAAGCTTTCTTT
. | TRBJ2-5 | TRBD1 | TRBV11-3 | CASSPTGQGAETQYF | TGTGCCAGCAGCCCAACGGGACAGGGGGCTGAGACCCAGTACTTC
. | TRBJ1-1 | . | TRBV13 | CASSISGGRHEAFF | TGTGCCAGCAGCATTTCCGGGGGGAGACATGAAGCTTTCTTT
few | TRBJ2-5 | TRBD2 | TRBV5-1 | CASTVAGPQETQYF | TGCGCCAGCACGGTAGCGGGGCCGCAAGAGACCCAGTACTTC
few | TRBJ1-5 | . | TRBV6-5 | CASSYWRKPQHF | TGTGCCAGCAGTTACTGGAGGAAGCCCCAGCATTTT
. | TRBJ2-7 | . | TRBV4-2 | CASSPTFGGREQYF | TGTGCCAGCAGCCCAACCTTCGGGGGGCGGGAGCAGTACTTC
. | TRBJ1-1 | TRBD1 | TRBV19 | CASSGRGLMNTEAFF | TGTGCCAGTAGTGGCAGGGGGCTCATGAACACTGAAGCTTTCTTT
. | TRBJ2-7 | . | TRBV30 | CAWKNSGAYEQYF | TGTGCCTGGAAAAACTCAGGGGCCTACGAGCAGTACTTC
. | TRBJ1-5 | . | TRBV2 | CASSPGTGQPQHF | TGTGCCAGCAGTCCCGGGACTGGTCAGCCCCAGCATTTT
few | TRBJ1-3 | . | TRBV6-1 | CASSDQVVGNTIYF | TGTGCCAGCAGTGACCAGGTTGTCGGAAACACCATATATTTT
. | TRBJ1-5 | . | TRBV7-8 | CATSNPPGGPQHF | TGTGCCACCTCAAATCCCCCCGGGGGGCCCCAGCATTTT
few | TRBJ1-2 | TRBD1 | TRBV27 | CASSFAGGWYGYTF | TGTGCCAGCAGTTTCGCAGGGGGCTGGTATGGCTACACCTTC
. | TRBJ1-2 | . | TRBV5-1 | CASSLDGGTANYGYTF | TGCGCCAGCAGCTTGGATGGGGGCACCGCCAACTATGGCTACACCTTC
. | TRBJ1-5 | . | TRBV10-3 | CAISARTDQPQHF | TGTGCCATCAGTGCCCGAACTGATCAGCCCCAGCATTTT
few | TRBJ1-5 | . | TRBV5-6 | CASMVRGNQPQHF | TGTGCCAGCATGGTGAGAGGCAATCAGCCCCAGCATTTT
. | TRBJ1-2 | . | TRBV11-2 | CASSFQTANYGYTF | TGTGCCAGCAGCTTCCAGACAGCTAACTATGGCTACACCTTC
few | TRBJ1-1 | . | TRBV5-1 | CASRRRSGDGGSEAFF | TGCGCCAGCAGACGGCGATCGGGGGACGGCGGCTCTGAAGCTTTCTTT
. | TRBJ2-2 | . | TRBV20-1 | CSARQAGELFF | TGCAGTGCCAGGCAGGCTGGGGAGCTGTTTTTT
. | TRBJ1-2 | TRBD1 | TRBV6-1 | CASRGQGPYGYTF | TGTGCCAGCAGAGGACAGGGACCCTATGGCTACACCTTC
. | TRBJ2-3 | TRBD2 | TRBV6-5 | CASRRTSGVGQYF | TGTGCCAGCAGAAGGACTAGCGGGGTGGGGCAGTATTTT
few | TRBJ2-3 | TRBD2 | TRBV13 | CASSFRTRTITDTQYF | TGTGCCAGCAGCTTCAGGACTAGAACTATCACAGATACGCAGTATTTT
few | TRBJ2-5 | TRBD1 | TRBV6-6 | CASSYYTGAQETQYF | TGTGCCAGCAGTTATTACACAGGGGCACAAGAGACCCAGTACTTC
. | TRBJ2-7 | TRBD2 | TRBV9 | CASSVGGTTYEQYF | TGTGCCAGCAGCGTAGGTGGGACTACCTACGAGCAGTACTTC
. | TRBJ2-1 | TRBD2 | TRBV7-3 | CASSFTSGRAAEQFF | TGTGCCAGCAGCTTCACTAGCGGGAGGGCCGCTGAGCAGTTCTTC
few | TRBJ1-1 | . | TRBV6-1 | CASSEVGTEAFF | TGTGCCAGCAGTGAAGTCGGCACTGAAGCTTTCTTT
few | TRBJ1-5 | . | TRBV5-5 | CASSPLQVVTDQPQHF | TGTGCCAGCAGCCCACTCCAGGTCGTTACCGATCAGCCCCAGCATTTT
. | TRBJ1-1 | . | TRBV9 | CASSVDPQNTEAFF | TGTGCCAGCAGCGTAGATCCCCAGAACACTGAAGCTTTCTTT
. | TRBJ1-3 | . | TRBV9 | CASSVQDSGNTIYF | TGTGCCAGCAGCGTCCAGGACTCTGGAAACACCATATATTTT